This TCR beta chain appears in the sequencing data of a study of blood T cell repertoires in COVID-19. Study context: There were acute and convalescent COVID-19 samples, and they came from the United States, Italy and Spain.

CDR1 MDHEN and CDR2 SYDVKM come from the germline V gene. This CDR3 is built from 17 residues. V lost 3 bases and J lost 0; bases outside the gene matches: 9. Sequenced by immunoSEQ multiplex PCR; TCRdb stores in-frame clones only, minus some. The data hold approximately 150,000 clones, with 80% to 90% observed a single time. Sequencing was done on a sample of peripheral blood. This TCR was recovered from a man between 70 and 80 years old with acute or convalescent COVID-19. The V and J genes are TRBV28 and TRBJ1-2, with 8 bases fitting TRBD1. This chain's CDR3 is CASSLLRGRAANYGYTF. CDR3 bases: TGTGCCAGCAGTTTGCTCAGGGGGCGTGCAGCTAACTATGGCTACACCTTC.